Below, 3 T cell receptor beta chains from the same sample are listed, as sequenced in a study of molecular identifiers for immune sequencing clone quantification. Each CDR3 protein gets one entry after TCRdb re-called the PCR reads with MiXCR. The sample carries some 580,000 distinct CDR3 sequences, less than 30% recorded once. Sequencing used naive CD8+ T cells from blood, with Jurkat cell RNA spiked in. Subset given: FACS-sorted CD8+CD4-CCR7+CD45RA+ naive T cells. The receptor set was obtained from a human donor in good health. Some libraries in this study had Jurkat cell RNA spiked in.

Ten or more counts support this clonotype. The rearrangement uses TRBV7-9 and TRBJ1-5; perhaps TRBD1 as D (6 bases). Per the germline V gene, CDR1 is SEHNR and CDR2 is FQNEAQ (reference sequence). The CDR3 has 14 amino acids. V dropped 5 bases and J dropped 7 bases, with 15 bases sitting between them. DNA for the CDR3: TGTGCCAGCAGCGCGGGGGGCCGGGCGCAGCCCCAGCATTTT. It specifies CASSAGGRAQPQHF.

This clonotype was seen a handful of times. The chain is built from TRBV14 and TRBJ2-5; D unclear. Deletions cut 1 base from V and 2 bases from J, with 23 bases between. This CDR3 is 19 amino acids long. The germline V gene encodes CDR1 SGHDN and CDR2 FVKESK. This chain's CDR3 is CASSQVSRWSGSQQETQYF. Here the CDR3 DNA reads TGTGCCAGCAGCCAAGTGAGTCGGTGGAGTGGGTCCCAACAAGAGACCCAGTACTTC.

CDR3 loop: CASSTRDGQPQHF. CDR3 coding DNA: TGTGCCAGTAGTACGAGGGATGGGCAGCCCCAGCATTTT. The V and J genes are TRBV19 and TRBJ1-5; D ambiguous. V gave up 4 bases and J gave up 7 bases, with 11 bases separating them. From germline, CDR1 is LNHDA and CDR2 SQIVND (reference sequence). CDR3 size: 13 residues. The full variable domain, completed using reference TRBV19 and TRBJ1-5, is DGGITQSPKYLFRKEGQNVTLSCEQNLNHDAMYWYRQDPGQGLRLIYYSQIVNDFQKGDIAEGYSVSREKKESFPLTVTSAQKNPTAFYLCASSTRDGQPQHFGDGTRLSIL.